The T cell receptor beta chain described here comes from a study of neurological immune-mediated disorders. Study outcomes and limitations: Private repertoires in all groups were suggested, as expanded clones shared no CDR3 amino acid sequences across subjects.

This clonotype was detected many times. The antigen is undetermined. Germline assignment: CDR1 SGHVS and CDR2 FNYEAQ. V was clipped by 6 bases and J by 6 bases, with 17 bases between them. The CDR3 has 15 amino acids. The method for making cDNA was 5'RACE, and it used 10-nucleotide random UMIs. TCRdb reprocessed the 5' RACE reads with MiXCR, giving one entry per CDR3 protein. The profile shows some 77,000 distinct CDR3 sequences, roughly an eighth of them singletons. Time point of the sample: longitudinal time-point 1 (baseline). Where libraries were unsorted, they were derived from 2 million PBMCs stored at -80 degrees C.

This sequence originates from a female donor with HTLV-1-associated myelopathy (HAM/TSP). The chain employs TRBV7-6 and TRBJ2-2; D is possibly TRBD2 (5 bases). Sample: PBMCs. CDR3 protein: CASRSSTSGAGELFF. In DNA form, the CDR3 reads TGTGCCAGCAGATCAAGCACTTCCGGGGCCGGGGAGCTGTTTTTT. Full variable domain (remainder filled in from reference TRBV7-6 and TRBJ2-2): GAGVSQSPRYKVTKRGQDVALRCDPISGHVSLYWYRQALGQGPEFLTYFNYEAQQDKSGLPNDRFSAERPEGSISTLTIQRTEQRDSAMYRCASRSSTSGAGELFFGEGSRLTVL.